The present T cell receptor beta chain was sequenced within a study of response to subunit inactivated influenza vaccine. Findings of the study overall: That few new T cells are recruited by each seasonal influenza vaccination was the authors' suggestion.

Using its own MiXCR run on the RT-PCR reads, TCRdb lists one record per CDR3 protein. The data contain just over 300,000 distinct CDR3 sequences, about 20% of them seen just once; the ten biggest clones take up about a tenth. CDR3 length equals 17 residues. V lost 4 bases, J lost 2 bases, and 7 bases stayed unmatched. The germline gives CDR1 WNHNN, CDR2 SYGVQD (reference sequence). Remarks on this clonotype: Its antigen remains unidentified.

This receptor was taken from a man aged 45 to 70 who received an inactivated influenza vaccine. Source: PBMCs from blood, taken approximately 20 months after vaccination. The rearrangement links TRBV10-1 to TRBJ2-7; 14 bases fit TRBD2. The CDR3 DNA is TGCGCCAGCAGTGCTTCGACGGGACTAGCGGGGGCCTACGAGCAGTACTTC. This encodes CASSASTGLAGAYEQYF.